The rows below give T cell receptor beta chains drawn from one sample of a study of OX40 agonist ivuxolimab in advanced cancers. TCRdb keeps only in-frame clones here, not all; method: immunoSEQ multiplex PCR. Among tens of thousands of clones listed, 80% to 90% were seen once. The material sequenced was CD4+ or CD8+ T cells sorted from blood, taken in a trial of the OX40 agonist ivuxolimab. The receptors derive from an adult with an advanced solid tumor such as melanoma, head and neck, liver or kidney cancer. Each CDR3 is given with its conserved first and last residue. D genes are given only for firm matches. Only some rows state a clone size, as once, few, many or a class for expanded clones.

clone size: NA; J gene: TRBJ1-4; V gene: TRBV15; D gene: TRBD1; CDR3 DNA: TGTGCCACCAGCAGCCCAGACAGGGAGGCTAATGAAAAACTGTTTTTT; CDR3 protein: CATSSPDREANEKLFF
clone size: NA; J gene: TRBJ2-3; V gene: TRBV6-4; D gene: NA; CDR3 DNA: TGTGCCAGCAGTGACGAGGCAGGTACCACAGATACGCAGTATTTT; CDR3 protein: CASSDEAGTTDTQYF
clone size: NA; J gene: TRBJ2-1; V gene: TRBV5-4; D gene: NA; CDR3 DNA: TGTGCCAGCAGCCGTTCCTGGGGGGTCAATGAGCAGTTCTTC; CDR3 protein: CASSRSWGVNEQFF
clone size: few; J gene: TRBJ2-5; V gene: TRBV27; D gene: NA; CDR3 DNA: TGTGCCAGCAGTTTATCTTGGCTAGACCAAGAGACCCAGTACTTC; CDR3 protein: CASSLSWLDQETQYF
clone size: NA; J gene: TRBJ1-2; V gene: TRBV6-4; D gene: NA; CDR3 DNA: TGTGCCAGCAGTGAAGGAATTGGCCCCAACTATGGCTACACCTTC; CDR3 protein: CASSEGIGPNYGYTF
clone size: NA; J gene: TRBJ2-7; V gene: TRBV4-3; D gene: NA; CDR3 DNA: TGCGCCAGCAGCCAAGCCCGGGGATTCTACGAGCAGTACTTC; CDR3 protein: CASSQARGFYEQYF
clone size: NA; J gene: TRBJ2-3; V gene: TRBV27; D gene: TRBD2; CDR3 DNA: TGTGCCAGCAGTTTCTTAGCGGGAGCCCAAGATACGCAGTATTTT; CDR3 protein: CASSFLAGAQDTQYF
clone size: once; J gene: TRBJ1-1; V gene: TRBV11-2; D gene: NA; CDR3 DNA: TGTGCCAGCAGCTTCCCAGGCACTGAAGCTTTCTTT; CDR3 protein: CASSFPGTEAFF
clone size: NA; J gene: TRBJ2-2; V gene: TRBV13; D gene: NA; CDR3 DNA: TGTGCCAGCAGCTTAAGGTTTAGGACCGGGGAGCTGTTTTTT; CDR3 protein: CASSLRFRTGELFF
clone size: NA; J gene: TRBJ1-2; V gene: TRBV29-1; D gene: NA; CDR3 DNA: TGCAGCGTTTCGGACAGCTATGGCTACACCTTC; CDR3 protein: CSVSDSYGYTF
clone size: NA; J gene: TRBJ2-1; V gene: TRBV29-1; D gene: TRBD2; CDR3 DNA: TGCAGCGTTGAGGGACTAGTCACCTACAATGAGCAGTTCTTC; CDR3 protein: CSVEGLVTYNEQFF
clone size: NA; J gene: TRBJ2-7; V gene: TRBV2; D gene: TRBD1; CDR3 DNA: TGTGCCAGCAGTGAATGGGGACAGTCGATCTACGAGCAGTACTTC; CDR3 protein: CASSEWGQSIYEQYF
clone size: NA; J gene: TRBJ1-5; V gene: TRBV10-1; D gene: TRBD1; CDR3 DNA: TGCGCCAGCAGTGAGAGGGACAGGGAGACCCAGCCCCAGCATTTT; CDR3 protein: CASSERDRETQPQHF
clone size: NA; J gene: TRBJ2-3; V gene: TRBV7-3; D gene: TRBD2; CDR3 DNA: TGTGCCAGCAGCTGGACTAGCGGGAGGCCATCGGGGGATACGCAGTATTTT; CDR3 protein: CASSWTSGRPSGDTQYF
clone size: NA; J gene: TRBJ1-3; V gene: TRBV27; D gene: NA; CDR3 DNA: TGTGCCAGCGGTCCAATGGCTGGAAACACCATATATTTT; CDR3 protein: CASGPMAGNTIYF
clone size: NA; J gene: TRBJ1-1; V gene: TRBV9; D gene: NA; CDR3 DNA: TGTGCCAGCAGCGTAGACGTAAGGACTGAAGCTTTCTTT; CDR3 protein: CASSVDVRTEAFF
clone size: NA; J gene: TRBJ2-5; V gene: TRBV4-3; D gene: NA; CDR3 DNA: TGCGCCAGCAGCCAAGAAGGACATCCAAGAGAGACCCAGTACTTC; CDR3 protein: CASSQEGHPRETQYF
clone size: NA; J gene: TRBJ2-5; V gene: TRBV5-4; D gene: NA; CDR3 DNA: TGTGCCAGCAGCTTGTGGCAGATGGGAGAGACCCAGTACTTC; CDR3 protein: CASSLWQMGETQYF
clone size: NA; J gene: TRBJ2-7; V gene: TRBV6-1; D gene: NA; CDR3 DNA: TGTGCCAGCGGAACCTACGAGCAGTACTTC; CDR3 protein: CASGTYEQYF
clone size: NA; J gene: TRBJ1-1; V gene: TRBV5-1; D gene: TRBD1; CDR3 DNA: TGCGCCAGCAGCTTGTGGGACAGAAACACTGAAGCTTTCTTT; CDR3 protein: CASSLWDRNTEAFF
clone size: NA; J gene: TRBJ2-7; V gene: TRBV27; D gene: NA; CDR3 DNA: TGTGCCAGCAGTTTTGGCCCCTCCTACGAGCAGTACTTC; CDR3 protein: CASSFGPSYEQYF
clone size: NA; J gene: TRBJ2-7; V gene: TRBV5-4; D gene: NA; CDR3 DNA: TGTGCCAGCAGCCCGGCCCCGTCCCCACAGTACGAGCAGTACTTC; CDR3 protein: CASSPAPSPQYEQYF
clone size: NA; J gene: TRBJ1-4; V gene: TRBV30; D gene: NA; CDR3 DNA: TGTGCCTGGAGTTGGTCGGACGCACTGTTTTTT; CDR3 protein: CAWSWSDALFF
clone size: few; J gene: TRBJ1-5; V gene: TRBV9; D gene: NA; CDR3 DNA: TGTGCCAGCAGTAAAGGAGCTAGCAATCAGCCCCAGCATTTT; CDR3 protein: CASSKGASNQPQHF
clone size: NA; J gene: TRBJ1-1; V gene: TRBV29-1; D gene: NA; CDR3 DNA: TGCAGCGTTGACGCCATGAACACTGAAGCTTTCTTT; CDR3 protein: CSVDAMNTEAFF
clone size: NA; J gene: TRBJ2-1; V gene: TRBV5-3; D gene: NA; CDR3 DNA: TGTGCCAGAAGAGCCAGAGTCTATGAGCAGTTCTTC; CDR3 protein: CARRARVYEQFF
clone size: NA; J gene: TRBJ2-3; V gene: TRBV9; D gene: TRBD2; CDR3 DNA: TGTGCCAGCAGCGTAGGTGTGACTAGCGGAAGTACGCAGTATTTT; CDR3 protein: CASSVGVTSGSTQYF
clone size: NA; J gene: TRBJ2-1; V gene: TRBV12-2; D gene: NA; CDR3 DNA: TGTGCAAGTCGCCTTGGGACTAGCGGGAGGTGTGGGTATGAGCAGTTCTTC; CDR3 protein: CASRLGTSGRCGYEQFF
clone size: NA; J gene: TRBJ2-3; V gene: TRBV2; D gene: TRBD1; CDR3 DNA: TGTGCCAGCAGTTCCGAGGGGACAGGGGTAACAGATACGCAGTATTTT; CDR3 protein: CASSSEGTGVTDTQYF
clone size: NA; J gene: TRBJ2-1; V gene: TRBV7-9; D gene: NA; CDR3 DNA: TGTGCCAGCAGCCCAACCACCTCCCGTGGGGTCAATGAGCAGTTCTTC; CDR3 protein: CASSPTTSRGVNEQFF
clone size: NA; J gene: TRBJ2-4; V gene: TRBV9; D gene: NA; CDR3 DNA: TGTGCCAGCAGCCTCGGGGCCGGGACGAGCAAAAACATTCAGTACTTC; CDR3 protein: CASSLGAGTSKNIQYF
clone size: NA; J gene: TRBJ2-3; V gene: TRBV28; D gene: TRBD2; CDR3 DNA: TGTGCCAGCAGTTCCGGGACTAGCGGTCGCACAGATACGCAGTATTTT; CDR3 protein: CASSSGTSGRTDTQYF
clone size: NA; J gene: TRBJ2-3; V gene: TRBV7-6; D gene: NA; CDR3 DNA: TGTGCCAGCAGCAGGGGGGACGATACGCAGTATTTT; CDR3 protein: CASSRGDDTQYF
clone size: NA; J gene: TRBJ2-7; V gene: TRBV28; D gene: TRBD2; CDR3 DNA: TGTGCCAGCAGTTCTATCCCCGGGACTAGCGGGAGAGTAATCTACGAGCAGTACTTC; CDR3 protein: CASSSIPGTSGRVIYEQYF
clone size: NA; J gene: TRBJ1-2; V gene: TRBV7-2; D gene: NA; CDR3 DNA: TGTGCCAGCAGCTTTAATCAGGTTTATGGCTACACCTTC; CDR3 protein: CASSFNQVYGYTF
clone size: NA; J gene: TRBJ2-5; V gene: TRBV28; D gene: NA; CDR3 DNA: TGTGCCAGCAGTGCAGACAGCTCCCAGGAGACCCAGTACTTC; CDR3 protein: CASSADSSQETQYF
clone size: NA; J gene: TRBJ2-7; V gene: TRBV9; D gene: TRBD1; CDR3 DNA: TGTGCCAGCAGCCCCCCCAGGGGGTACGAGCAGTACTTC; CDR3 protein: CASSPPRGYEQYF
clone size: NA; J gene: TRBJ1-6; V gene: TRBV30; D gene: TRBD1; CDR3 DNA: TGTGCCTGGGCCCGGGGACAGGGAGGCTCACCCCTCCACTTT; CDR3 protein: CAWARGQGGSPLHF
clone size: NA; J gene: TRBJ2-7; V gene: TRBV25-1; D gene: NA; CDR3 DNA: TGTGCCAGCAGTGAATGGATTGGATCCTACGAGCAGTACTTC; CDR3 protein: CASSEWIGSYEQYF
clone size: NA; J gene: TRBJ1-1; V gene: TRBV7-9; D gene: NA; CDR3 DNA: TGTGCCAGCAGACCGACCAGGGGAGTGAACACTGAAGCTTTCTTT; CDR3 protein: CASRPTRGVNTEAFF
clone size: NA; J gene: TRBJ2-2; V gene: TRBV6-6; D gene: NA; CDR3 DNA: TGTGCCAGCAGTTTATGGCAGAGGGACACCGGGGAGCTGTTTTTT; CDR3 protein: CASSLWQRDTGELFF
clone size: NA; J gene: TRBJ2-2; V gene: TRBV2; D gene: NA; CDR3 DNA: TGTGCCAGCCTAGGGGGCGGGAGAACAGCGGGGGAGCTGTTTTTT; CDR3 protein: CASLGGGRTAGELFF
clone size: NA; J gene: TRBJ2-5; V gene: TRBV19; D gene: NA; CDR3 DNA: TGTGCCAGTAGTACAACAGGTGGACAAGAGACCCAGTACTTC; CDR3 protein: CASSTTGGQETQYF
clone size: NA; J gene: TRBJ1-1; V gene: TRBV7-2; D gene: NA; CDR3 DNA: TGTGCCAGCAGCTTCAGCGGGGGAATTATGAACACTGAAGCTTTCTTT; CDR3 protein: CASSFSGGIMNTEAFF
clone size: NA; J gene: TRBJ2-5; V gene: TRBV4-3; D gene: NA; CDR3 DNA: TGCGCCAGCAGCCCCACCGGGCGCAGTCAAGAGACCCAGTACTTC; CDR3 protein: CASSPTGRSQETQYF
clone size: NA; J gene: TRBJ2-7; V gene: TRBV27; D gene: TRBD1; CDR3 DNA: TGTGCCAGTTTCGACAGGGACGAGCAGTACTTC; CDR3 protein: CASFDRDEQYF
clone size: NA; J gene: TRBJ2-6; V gene: TRBV4-1; D gene: NA; CDR3 DNA: TGCGCCAGCAGCCTTCCGATCTCTGGGGCCAACGTCCTGACTTTC; CDR3 protein: CASSLPISGANVLTF
clone size: NA; J gene: TRBJ2-7; V gene: TRBV14; D gene: NA; CDR3 DNA: TGTGCCAGCAGCCCGTTCGACAGTTCCCACGAGCAGTACTTC; CDR3 protein: CASSPFDSSHEQYF
clone size: NA; J gene: TRBJ2-2; V gene: TRBV4-3; D gene: NA; CDR3 DNA: TGCGCCAGCAGCCAGTCGGGCAGAAGCGAAGGTACCGGGGAGCTGTTTTTT; CDR3 protein: CASSQSGRSEGTGELFF
clone size: NA; J gene: TRBJ2-3; V gene: TRBV9; D gene: NA; CDR3 DNA: TGTGCCAGCAGCGGTACCCAACGGGGGACAGATACGCAGTATTTT; CDR3 protein: CASSGTQRGTDTQYF
clone size: once; J gene: TRBJ2-7; V gene: TRBV30; D gene: TRBD1; CDR3 DNA: TGTGCCTGGAGTGGCTCTCCCCCCGGGACAGGGGCAAACGAGCAGTACTTC; CDR3 protein: CAWSGSPPGTGANEQYF